These 14 T cell receptor beta chains share one sample of origin, sequenced in a study of T cells in Graves' hyperthyroidism and ophthalmopathy. Amplification yielded TCR beta CDR3 regions, with RNA transcripts as the source. The HTBI set primed first-round TCR CDR3 RT-PCR. TCRdb processed the multiplex PCR reads anew with MiXCR; each CDR3 protein has one entry. The sample lists about 640,000 distinct CDR3 sequences, less than 25% seen once, with over 30% in the top ten. The sample was blood. All receptors come from a man aged 30 to 39 with Graves' ophthalmopathy.

This clonotype was recorded many times. The gene calls are TRBV20-1 and TRBJ2-1, with D possibly TRBD1 on 5 matching bases. The CDR3 has 15 amino acids. The germline V and J ends were trimmed by 1 base and 5 bases, with 15 bases remaining between them. Germline V CDR1 and CDR2: DFQATT, SNEGSKA (reference sequence). DNA for the CDR3: TGCAGTGCTAGAGTCGCCCATAGACAGCACAATGAGCAGTTCTTC. Amino acid sequence: CSARVAHRQHNEQFF.

This clonotype was detected ten times or more. The chain is built from TRBV30 and TRBJ2-7, with 10 positions matching TRBD1. The junction had 4 bases not matched to a gene; V was cut back by 3 bases and J by 5 bases. CDR1 and CDR2 from the germline V gene are GTSNPN and SVGIG (reference sequence). CDR3 length equals 13 residues. CDR3 sequence reads: CAWSTGTGDEQYF. CDR3 sequence (DNA): TGTGCCTGGAGCACCGGGACAGGGGACGAGCAGTACTTC.

This clonotype was seen many times. The gene calls are TRBV20-1 and TRBJ1-1, with a tentative D call TRBD1 (5 bases). This CDR3 region has 11 residues. V was shortened by 3 bases and J by 4 bases, with 6 bases between the two germline ends. The germline gives CDR1 DFQATT, CDR2 SNEGSKA (reference sequence). The CDR3 here is CSARGGTEAFF. DNA for the CDR3: TGCAGTGCTAGGGGGGGCACTGAAGCTTTCTTT.

This clonotype appeared a few times. The rearrangement joins TRBV28 to TRBJ2-4; possibly TRBD2 for D (7 bases). CDR1 MDHEN and CDR2 SYDVKM come from the germline V gene. The CDR3 covers 17 residues. Deletions cut 5 bases from V and 2 bases from J, with 19 bases between. CDR3 amino acids: CASSPLGGGPSKNIQYF. The CDR3 DNA sequence: TGTGCCAGCAGTCCCTTGGGGGGGGGCCCCTCCAAAAACATTCAGTACTTC.

This clonotype has just a few counts. This chain connects TRBV5-1 to TRBJ1-4; D not certain. CDR3 length: 15 residues. Germline V CDR1 and CDR2: SGHRS, YFSETQ. Trimming left V 1 base short and J 7 bases short, with 14 bases between. The CDR3 loop is CASSLPEATGEKLFF. The CDR3 region has the DNA TGCGCCAGCAGCTTGCCAGAGGCTACGGGTGAAAAACTGTTTTTT. Full variable domain (remainder filled in from reference TRBV5-1 and TRBJ1-4): KAGVTQTPRYLIKTRGQQVTLSCSPISGHRSVSWYQQTPGQGLQFLFEYFSETQRNKGNFPGRFSGRQFSNSRSEMNVSTLELGDSALYLCASSLPEATGEKLFFGSGTQLSVL.

This clonotype was counted a few times. This CDR3 reads CASRLQGGSTEAFF. In DNA form, the CDR3 reads TGTGCCAGCAGGCTACAGGGAGGCTCCACTGAAGCTTTCTTT. The V gene is TRBV28, the J gene TRBJ1-1; D possibly corresponds to TRBD1 (6 bases). The V end lost 6 bases, the J end lost 4 bases, and 15 bases lay between the germline ends. Germline CDR1 and CDR2: MDHEN and SYDVKM. The CDR3 runs 14 residues.

The chain uses TRBV7-2 and TRBJ2-7; tentatively, D is TRBD1 or TRBD2 (5 bases each). Germline V CDR1 and CDR2: SGHTA, FQGNSA. CDR3 size: 18 residues. V was cut by 1 base and J by 4 bases, with 23 bases left in between. DNA of the CDR3: TGTGCCAGCAGCTTAGGCTTTACTAGGATTCAGGGTCGTTACGAGCAGTACTTC. Translation: CASSLGFTRIQGRYEQYF.

This clonotype has only a few counts. The chain carries TRBV6-2 or TRBV6-3 and TRBJ1-5; perhaps TRBD1 as D (6 bases). Germline CDR1 MNHEY, CDR2 SVGEGT. Trimming took 2 bases from V and 4 from J, leaving 15 bases between them. This CDR3 has 16 amino acids. CDR3 loop: CASSYGGRIHNQPQHF. For the CDR3, the DNA is TGTGCCAGCAGTTACGGGGGGCGCATCCATAATCAGCCCCAGCATTTT.

The chain employs TRBV6-1 and TRBJ2-7; the match to TRBD1 covers 8 bases. The trim removed 6 bases at V and 4 bases at J, leaving 5 bases unmatched. CDR3 size: 13 residues. Germline CDR1 reads MNHNS; CDR2 reads SASEGT. CDR3 bases: TGTGCCAGCAGGGGGACAGGCATTTACGAGCAGTACTTC. Protein: CASRGTGIYEQYF.

This sequence joins TRBV10-3 and TRBJ2-7; D is ambiguous. CDR1 is ENHRY, CDR2 SYGVKD, per germline. This CDR3 is built from 12 residues. Trimming shortened V by 4 bases and J by 3 bases, and 7 bases separated the two germline ends. For the CDR3, the DNA is TGTGCCATCAGTGGGCAGATCTACGAGCAGTACTTC. Protein sequence: CAISGQIYEQYF.

The V gene is TRBV5-1, the J gene TRBJ2-7; TRBD2 is a possible D gene (5 bases). Trimming shortened V by 0 bases and J by 5 bases, and 6 bases separated the two germline ends. The CDR3 has 12 amino acids. Germline values: CDR1 SGHRS, CDR2 YFSETQ. The CDR3 coding sequence is TGCGCCAGCAGCTTGGGGACTGACGAGCAGTACTTC. Encoded protein: CASSLGTDEQYF.

A word on this clonotype: This could be a read error, since a much larger clone is one nucleotide away. This chain links TRBV7-3 with TRBJ2-6, with D tentatively TRBD1 (5 bases). V was clipped by 1 base and J by 2 bases, with 9 bases between them. This CDR3 is built from 16 residues. Germline V CDR1 and CDR2: SGHTA, FQGTGA. CDR3 DNA: TGTGCCAGCAGCTTAATAGGGGTAACTGGGGCCAACGTCCTGACTTTC. As protein: CASSLIGVTGANVLTF.

The rearrangement uses TRBV30 and TRBJ1-1, with D hard to call. This CDR3 has 11 amino acids. The ends were cut back, 6 bases at V and 1 base at J, with 6 bases in the middle. CDR1 is GTSNPN and CDR2 is SVGIG in the germline V gene (reference sequence). The DNA of the CDR3 is TGTGCCTGTCCTAGGAACACTGAAGCTTTCTTT. Translation gives CACPRNTEAFF.

The chain combines TRBV28 with TRBJ1-6, with TRBD1 matching over 11 bases. The CDR3 runs 19 residues. The germline V gene encodes CDR1 MDHEN and CDR2 SYDVKM. V lost 7 bases to trimming and J lost 10 bases; unmatched junction nucleotides: 21. CDR3 region: CASKGPGQGAVLKGSPLHF. The CDR3 DNA follows: TGTGCCAGCAAGGGTCCCGGACAGGGGGCGGTCCTGAAGGGGTCACCCCTCCACTTT.